This T cell receptor (beta chain) was captured by sequencing in a study of cytomegalovirus exposure and HLA in healthy donors. CDR1 and CDR2 from the germline V gene are LNHDA and SQIVND (reference sequence). This CDR3 comprises 14 residues. V lost 4 bases and J lost 13, with 17 bases in between. While unrecorded immune exposures were likely, the donors were nominally healthy when sampled. Primers for the PCR totalled 60 Vbeta and 13 Jbeta. The assay was immunoSEQ multiplex PCR, and TCRdb's table has in-frame clones only and misses some. The profile shows under 200,000 clones, about four fifths of them singletons.

This chain connects TRBV19 to TRBJ1-6, with D perhaps TRBD1 (6 bases). The sample consisted of PBMCs. This sequence was found in a man in his thirties or forties in good health and CMV-seronegative. In DNA, the CDR3 is TGTGCCAGTAGTACCTCGACAGGCGCAAGTCCCCTCCACTTT. It codes for CASSTSTGASPLHF. The variable domain in full, with the rest retrieved from reference TRBV19 and TRBJ1-6, is DGGITQSPKYLFRKEGQNVTLSCEQNLNHDAMYWYRQDPGQGLRLIYYSQIVNDFQKGDIAEGYSVSREKKESFPLTVTSAQKNPTAFYLCASSTSTGASPLHFGNGTRLTVT.